A single sample is the source of the 23 T cell receptor beta chains below, sequenced in a study of OX40 agonist ivuxolimab in advanced cancers. Assay: immunoSEQ multiplex PCR; the TCRdb copy retains only in-frame clones and omits some. Seen here are fewer than 90,000 clones, over 75% observed once, and the top ten hold 0.3% to 0.45%. The sample was CD4+ or CD8+ T cells sorted from blood, taken in a trial of the OX40 agonist ivuxolimab. Receptors originate from an adult with an advanced solid tumor such as melanoma, head and neck, liver or kidney cancer.

The J gene is TRBJ1-5, the V gene TRBV6-1; D remains unclear. The CDR3 sequence is 11 residues long. Between the trimmed V and J ends, which lost 5 bases and 6 bases, there was a span of 5 bases. The germline CDR1 and CDR2 sequences are MNHNS and SASEGT. The CDR3: CASSYPQPQHF. CDR3 bases: TGTGCCAGCAGTTACCCTCAGCCCCAGCATTTT.

The V call is TRBV6-5, the J call TRBJ2-7, with TRBD1 matching 8 bases. Germline V gene data show CDR1 as MNHEY and CDR2 as SVGAGI. V lost 6 bases, J lost 5 bases, and 12 bases stayed unmatched. The CDR3 is 15 residues long. This chain's CDR3 is CASSFDRGAIHEQYF. DNA for the CDR3: TGTGCCAGCAGCTTCGACAGGGGCGCTATCCACGAGCAGTACTTC.

The chain recombines TRBV5-1 with TRBJ1-5; D is possibly TRBD1 (5 bases). CDR1 and CDR2 (germline): SGHRS, YFSETQ. Trimming took 4 bases from V and 2 from J, leaving 10 bases between them. This CDR3 is built from 14 residues. The CDR3 bases are TGCGCCAGCAGCGTAGACAGCCGCAATCAGCCCCAGCATTTT. Amino acids: CASSVDSRNQPQHF.

This clone was recorded a few times. The chain recombines TRBV6-5 with TRBJ1-2; D is perhaps TRBD1 (6 bases). Germline lookup yields CDR1 MNHEY and CDR2 SVGAGI. Trimming took 6 bases from V and 0 from J, leaving 11 bases between them. This CDR3 has 14 amino acids. DNA for the CDR3: TGTGCCAGCAGACGCGGACAGACTAACTATGGCTACACCTTC. Residues: CASRRGQTNYGYTF.

The chain carries TRBV29-1 and TRBJ2-7; D may correspond to TRBD1 or TRBD2 (5 bases each). The CDR3 sequence is 13 residues long. Germline V lookup: CDR1 SQVTM, CDR2 ANQGSEA. With 5 bases removed from V and 3 bases from J, the gap between germline ends came to 14 bases. CDR3 residues: CSVSRDQGYEQYF. CDR3 DNA: TGCAGCGTTTCCCGGGACCAGGGCTACGAGCAGTACTTC.

The CDR3 region has the DNA TGTGCCTGGACATTGGCTGTCGGTGGCTACACCTTC. It specifies CAWTLAVGGYTF. The genes are TRBV30 and TRBJ1-2, with D unclear. Looked up from germline, CDR1 is GTSNPN and CDR2 is SVGIG (reference sequence). Trimming shortened V by 4 bases and J by 7 bases, and 13 bases separated the two germline ends. The CDR3 totals 12 residues.

V gene TRBV18 combines with J gene TRBJ1-4; D unresolved. Germline V gene sequence: CDR1 KGHSH, CDR2 LQKENI. The CDR3 is 15 residues long. Trimming cost V 0 bases and J 7 bases, with 12 bases left between them. The CDR3 region is CASSPPGRAREKLFF. The CDR3 coding sequence is TGTGCCAGCTCACCACCGGGTAGGGCGCGTGAAAAACTGTTTTTT. The full variable domain, rest sourced from reference TRBV18 and TRBJ1-4, is NAGVMQNPRHLVRRRGQEARLRCSPMKGHSHVYWYRQLPEEGLKFMVYLQKENIIDESGMPKERFSAEFPKEGPSILRIQQVVRGDSAAYFCASSPPGRAREKLFFGSGTQLSVL.

The table lists this clone with a count of one. This sequence joins TRBV30 and TRBJ2-1; TRBD2 matches at 13 bases. Per germline, CDR1 GTSNPN and CDR2 SVGIG (reference sequence). The CDR3 is 15 amino acids. The V gene end was trimmed by 2 bases and the J gene end by 6 bases; junction bases not matched to a gene: 4. The CDR3 bases are TGTGCCTGGAGTAGACTAGCGGGAGGAGGCAATGAGCAGTTCTTC. Protein sequence: CAWSRLAGGGNEQFF.

The chain joins TRBV4-3 to TRBJ2-2, with 11 bases aligning to TRBD2. The CDR3 is 16 residues long. The germline V gene has CDR1 LGHNA and CDR2 YSLEER. Losses at the gene ends were 1 base for V and 3 bases for J; bases not matched to a gene: 1. This CDR3 reads CASSQGTSGYTGELFF. The CDR3 region has the DNA TGCGCCAGCAGCCAAGGGACTAGCGGGTACACCGGGGAGCTGTTTTTT.

This clone is a singleton in its sample. The J gene is TRBJ2-7, the V gene TRBV11-2; 7 positions agree with TRBD2. Per the germline V gene, CDR1 is SGHAT and CDR2 is FQNNGV. This CDR3 has 16 amino acids. The V gene end was trimmed by 6 bases and the J gene end by 0 bases; junction bases not matched to a gene: 11. The CDR3 protein is CASRLRGSSGSYEQYF. CDR3 DNA: TGTGCCAGCAGGCTAAGAGGGTCTAGCGGCTCCTACGAGCAGTACTTC.

This sequence joins TRBV28 and TRBJ2-7; D tentatively fits TRBD1 or TRBD2 (5 bases each). Looked up from germline, CDR1 is MDHEN and CDR2 is SYDVKM. Between the trimmed V and J ends, which lost 8 bases and 3 bases, there was a span of 8 bases. This CDR3 spans 11 amino acids. CDR3 bases: TGTGCCAGCCTGAGGGGCTACGAGCAGTACTTC. Translation gives CASLRGYEQYF.

The rearrangement joins TRBV5-4 to TRBJ1-2; 11 bases align to TRBD1. CDR1 and CDR2 from the germline V gene are SGHNT and YYREEE (reference sequence). The CDR3 sequence is 14 residues long. Losses at the gene ends were 4 bases for V and 7 bases for J; bases not matched to a gene: 6. The DNA of the CDR3 is TGTGCCAGCAGCAGGGACAGGGGGGATGGTGGCTACACCTTC. Encoded protein: CASSRDRGDGGYTF.

This sequence joins TRBV7-8 and TRBJ2-5; 7 bases are shared with TRBD2. The V gene's germline CDR1 is SGHVS and CDR2 FQNEAQ. CDR3 length: 15 residues. Unmatched junction bases numbered 6, after V lost 2 bases and J lost 3 bases. The CDR3 DNA reads as TGTGCCAGCAGCTTATTGGGGGGGTCGGAAGAGACCCAGTACTTC. Translating it yields CASSLLGGSEETQYF.

The genes are TRBV4-1 and TRBJ2-5; D remains ambiguous. Germline V CDR1 and CDR2: MGHRA, YSYEKL. Trimming took off 4 bases at V and 5 bases at J, with 11 bases between the two ends. The CDR3 extends over 13 amino acids. The CDR3 sequence: CASSRKFRETQYF. The DNA of the CDR3 is TGCGCCAGCAGCCGCAAATTTAGGGAGACCCAGTACTTC.

The rearrangement uses TRBV30 and TRBJ2-6, with a weak D call TRBD1 (6 bases). The germline V and J ends were trimmed by 2 bases and 2 bases, with 10 bases remaining between them. This CDR3 spans 15 amino acids. Germline CDR1 and CDR2: GTSNPN and SVGIG (reference sequence). CDR3 bases: TGTGCCTGGAGTAAACAGGGTGCTGGGGCCAACGTCCTGACTTTC. Residues: CAWSKQGAGANVLTF.

The CDR3 DNA is TGTGCCAGTAGTCCAGCCCAGGGAGGGATAGATACGCAGTATTTT. Its translation: CASSPAQGGIDTQYF. The chain recombines TRBV19 with TRBJ2-3; 7 bases agree with TRBD2. Germline CDR1 LNHDA, CDR2 SQIVND (reference sequence). The CDR3 spans 15 residues. Unmatched junction bases numbered 10, after V lost 5 bases and J lost 5 bases.

The chain joins TRBV19 to TRBJ2-4; tentatively, D is TRBD1 or TRBD2 (5 bases each). Trimming took 3 bases from V and 1 from J, leaving 10 bases between them. There are 15 residues in the CDR3. CDR1 is LNHDA and CDR2 is SQIVND in the germline V gene (reference sequence). The CDR3 DNA follows: TGTGCCAGTAGTATTTACCGGGACGCCAAAAACATTCAGTACTTC. It translates to CASSIYRDAKNIQYF.

This clone was counted once. The V gene is TRBV18, the J gene TRBJ1-1, with 12 bases aligning to TRBD1. Per germline, CDR1 KGHSH and CDR2 LQKENI. The CDR3 runs 14 residues. V shed 5 bases and J 5 bases; nucleotides not matched to a gene: 3. The CDR3 sequence is CASSRDRGQTEAFF. As DNA, the CDR3 is TGTGCCAGCTCAAGGGACAGGGGGCAGACTGAAGCTTTCTTT.

This sequence joins TRBV25-1 and TRBJ2-7; 7 positions match TRBD1. In germline, CDR1 is MGHDK, CDR2 SYGVNS. V lost 3 bases, J lost 2 bases, and 4 bases stayed unmatched. The CDR3 consists of 14 residues. In DNA form, the CDR3 reads TGTGCCAGCAGTGAGGACAGGTTCACCTACGAGCAGTACTTC. This sequence encodes CASSEDRFTYEQYF.

CDR3 sequence (DNA): TGTGCCAGCAGTTACTCATCAGGGAGAGGACCCTACGAGCAGTACTTC. Encoded protein: CASSYSSGRGPYEQYF. The chain uses TRBV6-5 and TRBJ2-7; TRBD1 or TRBD2 may be the D gene (5 bases each). The germline V and J ends were trimmed by 0 bases and 2 bases, with 14 bases remaining between them. CDR3 size: 16 residues. The germline gives CDR1 MNHEY, CDR2 SVGAGI.

In this sample, this clone turned up once. The chain is built from TRBV30 and TRBJ1-1; unclear D gene. The germline V gene has CDR1 GTSNPN and CDR2 SVGIG (reference sequence). CDR3 length equals 13 residues. CDR3 loop: CGIGSSRITEAFF. As DNA, the CDR3 is TGTGGCATCGGATCCTCAAGGATCACTGAAGCTTTCTTT. The full variable domain, in which reference TRBV30 and TRBJ1-1 provide the parts outside the CDR3, is SQTIHQWPATLVQPVGSPLSLECTVEGTSNPNLYWYRQAAGRGLQLLFYSVGIGQISSEVPQNLSASRPQDRQFILSSKKLLLSDSGFYLCGIGSSRITEAFFGQGTRLTVV.

The chain couples TRBV7-2 to TRBJ1-2; D gene ambiguous. CDR1 is SGHTA, CDR2 FQGNSA, per germline. This CDR3 has 13 amino acids. The V gene lost 5 bases and the J gene lost 2 bases, with 9 bases spanning the gap. CDR3 sequence: CASSIQENYGYTF. In DNA form, the CDR3 reads TGTGCCAGCAGCATCCAGGAAAACTATGGCTACACCTTC.

The table lists this clone with a count of one. The chain joins TRBV11-2 to TRBJ2-5, with TRBD2 matching over 13 bases. Germline-derived CDR1 and CDR2 are SGHAT and FQNNGV. V dropped 1 base and J dropped 1; count of bases not matched to a gene: 3. The CDR3 is made up of 17 amino acids. The CDR3 region has the DNA TGTGCCAGCAGCTTAGCCGGGACTAGCGGGACCCAAGAGACCCAGTACTTC. The encoded protein is CASSLAGTSGTQETQYF.